These T cell receptor beta chains were read from a single sample in a study of blood T cell repertoires in COVID-19. Clones were sequenced by immunoSEQ multiplex PCR, and TCRdb holds only the in-frame ones, with some missing. The sample has roughly 120,000 clones, approximately 84% seen once. Sequencing was done on a sample of peripheral blood. Source of these receptors: a man in his sixties or seventies with acute or convalescent COVID-19. CDR3s include the opening cysteine and the closing phenylalanine or tryptophan. The order of the fields is D gene, V gene, clone size, J gene, CDR3 protein, CDR3 DNA. D genes are given only for firm matches. Clone size, where shown, is once, few, many, or a class for clones that have expanded.

TRBD1	TRBV5-6	few	TRBJ1-2	CASSARDRVAGGYGYTF	TGTGCCAGCAGCGCCCGGGACAGGGTCGCTGGGGGCTATGGCTACACCTTC
TRBD1	TRBV29-1	NA	TRBJ2-5	CSVGKGQGYAETQYF	TGCAGCGTTGGGAAGGGACAGGGGTATGCCGAGACCCAGTACTTC
NA	TRBV4-1	NA	TRBJ1-2	CASSQNTGEQGGYTF	TGCGCCAGCAGCCAAAACACGGGTGAGCAGGGAGGCTACACCTTC
NA	TRBV19	NA	TRBJ1-3	CASSIGALTTGNTIYF	TGTGCCAGTAGTATAGGCGCCCTAACGACTGGAAACACCATATATTTT
TRBD1	TRBV28	NA	TRBJ1-1	CASIRGGAGWAFF	TGTGCCAGCATCCGAGGGGGCGCGGGGTGGGCTTTCTTT
TRBD1	TRBV7-9	NA	TRBJ2-1	CASSADRGSYNEQFF	TGTGCCAGCAGCGCCGACAGGGGCTCCTACAATGAGCAGTTCTTC
NA	TRBV3-1/TRBV3-2	NA	TRBJ1-2	CASSQGAGTGGGYTF	TGTGCCAGCAGCCAGGGGGCCGGGACGGGAGGTGGCTACACCTTC
NA	TRBV10-1	NA	TRBJ2-7	CASSIGGSSYEQYF	TGCGCCAGCAGTATTGGGGGCAGCTCCTACGAGCAGTACTTC
NA	TRBV5-1	few	TRBJ1-4	CASSLGWSSGEKLFF	TGCGCCAGCAGCTTGGGGTGGAGCTCCGGTGAAAAACTGTTTTTT
TRBD2	TRBV2	NA	TRBJ2-2	CASSLAGGLISGELFF	TGTGCCAGCAGTTTAGCGGGGGGGCTGATCTCCGGGGAGCTGTTTTTT
NA	TRBV10-2	NA	TRBJ1-3	CASSESLNRASGNTIYF	TGCGCCAGCAGTGAGTCGCTAAACAGGGCGTCTGGAAACACCATATATTTT
TRBD1	TRBV6-1	NA	TRBJ1-6	CASSDGRISGTGNTPLHF	TGTGCCAGCAGTGACGGAAGAATCTCTGGGACAGGGAACACACCCCTCCACTTT
NA	TRBV14	NA	TRBJ2-5	CASSPQGETQYF	TGTGCCAGCAGCCCCCAGGGGGAGACCCAGTACTTC
NA	TRBV4-2	few	TRBJ1-2	CASSQDLFNYGYTF	TGTGCCAGCAGCCAAGATCTATTTAACTATGGCTACACCTTC
NA	TRBV5-1	NA	TRBJ2-5	CASSLGAGLYQETQYF	TGCGCCAGCAGCTTGGGGGCAGGACTGTACCAAGAGACCCAGTACTTC
NA	TRBV12-3/TRBV12-4	NA	TRBJ1-4	CASLQSGAGKLFF	TGTGCCAGCCTTCAGTCGGGTGCCGGAAAACTGTTTTTT
TRBD2	TRBV7-8	NA	TRBJ2-7	CASSSQGLAGGAYEQYF	TGTGCCAGCAGCTCACAGGGACTAGCGGGGGGCGCCTACGAGCAGTACTTC
NA	TRBV4-2	NA	TRBJ1-5	CASSQARRDQPQHF	TGTGCCAGCAGCCAAGCCCGGCGGGACCAGCCCCAGCATTTT
NA	TRBV5-1	NA	TRBJ1-1	CASIGPMNTEAFF	TGCGCCAGCATTGGGCCCATGAACACTGAAGCTTTCTTT
NA	TRBV2	NA	TRBJ1-6	CASSGSNRVGNSPLHF	TGTGCCAGCAGTGGATCCAACAGGGTTGGTAATTCACCCCTCCACTTT
TRBD2	TRBV12-5	NA	TRBJ2-1	CASGLVPGGIEQFF	TGTGCTAGTGGTTTGGTACCGGGGGGAATCGAGCAGTTCTTC
NA	TRBV6-1	NA	TRBJ1-5	CASSETDQPQHF	TGTGCCAGCAGTGAAACAGATCAGCCCCAGCATTTT
TRBD2	TRBV7-8	few	TRBJ2-4	CASSLGGLTHKNIQYF	TGTGCCAGCAGCTTAGGGGGACTAACCCACAAAAACATTCAGTACTTC
NA	TRBV9	once	TRBJ2-7	CASSPHSRVGSSYEQYF	TGTGCCAGCAGCCCCCATTCCCGGGTGGGGAGCTCCTACGAGCAGTACTTC
NA	TRBV28	NA	TRBJ2-3	CASSPTISTDTQYF	TGTGCCAGCAGTCCGACAATAAGCACAGATACGCAGTATTTT
TRBD1	TRBV6-7	NA	TRBJ1-5	CASSYPGGRQPQHF	TGTGCCAGCAGTTACCCAGGGGGAAGACAGCCCCAGCATTTT
TRBD2	TRBV11-2	NA	TRBJ2-7	CASSPQRGALGEQYF	TGTGCCAGCAGCCCCCAGCGGGGGGCCCTTGGGGAGCAGTACTTC
NA	TRBV18	once	TRBJ2-7	CASSPPNRAYEQYF	TGTGCCAGCTCACCACCGAACAGGGCCTACGAGCAGTACTTC
NA	TRBV19	NA	TRBJ2-7	CASRDRDIQVF	TGTGCCAGTAGGGACCGGGACATCCAAGTCTTC
NA	TRBV5-8	NA	TRBJ1-5	CASSLKQGGNQPQHF	TGTGCCAGCAGCTTGAAACAGGGAGGGAATCAGCCCCAGCATTTT
NA	TRBV18	NA	TRBJ2-3	CASSPSGTDTQYF	TGTGCCAGCTCTCCGTCGGGCACAGATACGCAGTATTTT
TRBD1	TRBV6-4	NA	TRBJ1-2	CASSDSSVRGAYTF	TGTGCCAGCAGTGACTCATCCGTCAGGGGGGCCTACACCTTC
TRBD1	TRBV28	NA	TRBJ2-5	CASSPSPGTGEETQYF	TGTGCCAGCAGTCCGAGCCCCGGGACAGGGGAAGAGACCCAGTACTTC
TRBD1	TRBV10-2	NA	TRBJ1-1	CAGRPGGDTEAFF	TGCGCCGGCAGACCAGGGGGCGACACTGAAGCTTTCTTT
TRBD1	TRBV6-5	NA	TRBJ2-3	CATADRGTDTQYF	TGTGCCACGGCGGACAGGGGTACAGATACGCAGTATTTT
NA	TRBV28	NA	TRBJ1-2	CASSPGLLYGYTF	TGTGCCAGCAGTCCAGGGCTACTCTATGGCTACACCTTC
NA	TRBV6-1	NA	TRBJ1-2	CASSEDPANYGYTF	TGTGCCAGCAGTGAAGATCCAGCGAACTATGGCTACACCTTC
NA	TRBV5-1	NA	TRBJ1-6	CASSLRPGRTDSPLHF	TGCGCCAGCAGCTTGCGTCCGGGAAGGACGGATTCACCCCTCCACTTT